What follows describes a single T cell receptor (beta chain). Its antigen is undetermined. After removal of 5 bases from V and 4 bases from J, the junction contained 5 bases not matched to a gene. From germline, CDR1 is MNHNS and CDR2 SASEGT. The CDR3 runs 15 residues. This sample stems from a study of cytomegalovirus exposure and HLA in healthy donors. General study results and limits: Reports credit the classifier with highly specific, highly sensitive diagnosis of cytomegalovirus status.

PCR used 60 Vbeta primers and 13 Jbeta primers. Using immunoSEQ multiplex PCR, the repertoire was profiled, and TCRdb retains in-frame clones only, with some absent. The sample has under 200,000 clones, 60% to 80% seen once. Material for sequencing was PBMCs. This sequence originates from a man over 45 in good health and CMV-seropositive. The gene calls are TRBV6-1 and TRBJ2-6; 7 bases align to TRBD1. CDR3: CASSKTGVGANVLTF. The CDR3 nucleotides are TGTGCCAGCAGTAAAACAGGGGTAGGGGCCAACGTCCTGACTTTC.